Given below is one T cell receptor beta chain in context. The data were obtained in a study of blood T cell repertoires in COVID-19. There are 16 residues in the CDR3. Germline trimming cut 2 bases from V and 8 bases from J; bases unmatched to any gene: 9. Germline assignment: CDR1 MNHEY and CDR2 SVGAGI. In the original processing: Reference gene primer amplification yielded estimated nucleated cell counts. Libraries were prepared by immunoSEQ multiplex PCR; TCRdb keeps only in-frame clonotypes and omits some of them. The DNA was the basis for D and trimming; V, J and clone size are from that table. Of just over 300,000 clones listed, approximately 86% are singletons.

The clonotype originates from a woman aged 18-30 years who had recovered from COVID-19. Specimen: PBMCs or T cells enriched from blood (not recorded which). This rearrangement joins TRBV6-5 to TRBJ2-1; 10 bases align to TRBD2. CDR3 sequence reads: CASSYRGLAQADEQFF. The CDR3 DNA follows: TGTGCCAGCAGTTACCGGGGACTAGCGCAAGCGGATGAGCAGTTCTTC.